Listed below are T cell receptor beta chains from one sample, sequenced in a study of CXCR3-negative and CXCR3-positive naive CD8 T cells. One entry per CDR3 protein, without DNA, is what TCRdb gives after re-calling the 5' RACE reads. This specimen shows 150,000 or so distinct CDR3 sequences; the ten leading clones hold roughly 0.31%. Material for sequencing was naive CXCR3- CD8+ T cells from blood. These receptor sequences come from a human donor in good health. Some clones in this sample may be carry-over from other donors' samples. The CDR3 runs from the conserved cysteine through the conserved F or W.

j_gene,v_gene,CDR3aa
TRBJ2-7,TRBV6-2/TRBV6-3,CASSYSDTTYEQYF
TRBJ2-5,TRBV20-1,CSARDATSGREETQYF
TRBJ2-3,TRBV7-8,CASSLSRVGDTQYF
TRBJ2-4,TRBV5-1,CASSFGLAGVAKNIQYF
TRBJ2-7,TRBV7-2,CASSSPGTVAYEQYF
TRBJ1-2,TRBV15,CATSNNTGTATNYGYTF
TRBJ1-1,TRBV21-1,CASSKGLAGLDTEAFF
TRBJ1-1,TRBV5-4,CASSRPRDDSGEAFF
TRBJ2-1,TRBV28,CASSPGTGVTYNEQFF
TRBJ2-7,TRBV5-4,CASSLGPESYEQYF
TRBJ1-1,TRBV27,CASSSGGTEAFF
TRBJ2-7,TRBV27,CASSLVREAYEQYF
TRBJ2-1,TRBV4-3,CASSQIQYNEQFF
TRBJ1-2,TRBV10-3,CAIRTEPGQGADGYTF
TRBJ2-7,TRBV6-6,CASSETPSYEQYF
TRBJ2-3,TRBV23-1,CASIAGDWHTDTQYF
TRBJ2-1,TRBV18,CASSPDRDKVYNEQFF
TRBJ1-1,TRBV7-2,CASSLSPDLGTEAFF
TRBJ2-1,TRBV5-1,CASSGGGFVDNEQFF
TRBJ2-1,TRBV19,CASSMGGNSYNEQFF
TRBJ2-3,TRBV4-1,CASSQVLAGEDTQYF